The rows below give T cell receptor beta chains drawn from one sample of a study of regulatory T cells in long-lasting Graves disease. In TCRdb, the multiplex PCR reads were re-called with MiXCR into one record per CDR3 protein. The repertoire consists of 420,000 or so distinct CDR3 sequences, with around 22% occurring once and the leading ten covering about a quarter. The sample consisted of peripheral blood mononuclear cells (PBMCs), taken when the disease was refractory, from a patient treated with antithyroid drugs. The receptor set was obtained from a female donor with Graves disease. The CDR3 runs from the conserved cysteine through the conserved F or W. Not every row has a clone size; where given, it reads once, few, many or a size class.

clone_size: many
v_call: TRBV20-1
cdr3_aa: CSPKWDAPYEQYF

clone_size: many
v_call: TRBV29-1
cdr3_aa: CSVDRQGSGRETQYF

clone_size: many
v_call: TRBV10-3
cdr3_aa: CAISAGNGYTF

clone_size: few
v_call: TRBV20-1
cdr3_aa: CSAPEGGNRGQPQHF

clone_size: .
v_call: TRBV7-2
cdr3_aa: CASSSMAVDSPLHF

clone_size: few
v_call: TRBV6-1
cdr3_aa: CASDLTTGLNQPQHF

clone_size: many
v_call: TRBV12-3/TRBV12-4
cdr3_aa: CASSPYPGTGEETQYF

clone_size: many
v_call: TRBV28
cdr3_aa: CASSLQGATNEKLFF

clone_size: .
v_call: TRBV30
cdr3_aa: CACLTYNEQFF

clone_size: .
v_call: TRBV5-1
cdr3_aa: CASSLRAGGSTEAFF

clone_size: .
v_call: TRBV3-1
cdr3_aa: CASSPSRDGYYEQYF

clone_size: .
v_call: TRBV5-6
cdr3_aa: CASSSDGQGGRGEQYF

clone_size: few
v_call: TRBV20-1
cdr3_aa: CSAHTSGRASGDTQYF

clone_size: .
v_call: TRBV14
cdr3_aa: CASSPTVARGTEAFF

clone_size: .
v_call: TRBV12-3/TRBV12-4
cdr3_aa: CASRRQRSGELFF

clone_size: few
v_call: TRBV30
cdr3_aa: CAWEQSNTEAFF

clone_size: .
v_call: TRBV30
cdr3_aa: CAWTLGGGTEAFF

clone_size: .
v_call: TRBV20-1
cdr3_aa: CSAGPLVGSYNEQFF

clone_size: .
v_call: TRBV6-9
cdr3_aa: CASSYEQGITYEQYF

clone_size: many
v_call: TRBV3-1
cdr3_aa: CASSQAEQPQHF

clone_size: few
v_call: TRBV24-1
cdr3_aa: CATSDRTGTGAYEQYF

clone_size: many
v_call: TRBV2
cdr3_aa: CASSAGGTEAFF

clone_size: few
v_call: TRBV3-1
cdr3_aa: CASGAGSIYEQYF

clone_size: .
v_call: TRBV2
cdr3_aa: CASILGGWDTGELFF

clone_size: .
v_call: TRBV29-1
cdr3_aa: CSVVRGLREQYF

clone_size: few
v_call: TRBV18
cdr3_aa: CASSPPGQVNYEQYF

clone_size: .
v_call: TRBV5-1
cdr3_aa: CASSLARTTNTEAFF

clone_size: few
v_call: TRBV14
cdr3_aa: CASSQHLGVTEAFF

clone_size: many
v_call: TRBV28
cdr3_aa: CASSHKDRFGNQPQHF

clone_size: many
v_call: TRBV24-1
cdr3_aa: CATRKGDTEAFF

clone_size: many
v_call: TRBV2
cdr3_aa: CASAGASTISLETQYF

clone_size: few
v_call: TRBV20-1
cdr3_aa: CSARPSDRFDEKLFF

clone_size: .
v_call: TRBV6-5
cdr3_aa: CASSYVQGTAFF

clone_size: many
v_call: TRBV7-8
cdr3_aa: CASSVKPDGGEKLFF

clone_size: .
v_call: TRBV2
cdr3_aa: CASSRLAGGAGELFF

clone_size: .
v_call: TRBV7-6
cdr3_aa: CASSFSNQETQYF

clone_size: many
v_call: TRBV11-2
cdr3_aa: CASSPSPSTNSPLHF

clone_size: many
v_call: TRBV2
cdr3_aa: CASSVTRDGSYEQYF

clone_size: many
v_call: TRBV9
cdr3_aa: CASSVDSSADGYTF

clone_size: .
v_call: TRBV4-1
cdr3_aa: CASSQDWWLAGDEQYF

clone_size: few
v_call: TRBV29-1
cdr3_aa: CSAKRQGGHYGYTF

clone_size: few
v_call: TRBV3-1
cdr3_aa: CASIRKAASYEQYF